What follows are 14 T cell receptor beta chains derived from one specimen sequenced in a study of OX40 agonist ivuxolimab in advanced cancers. Library method: the immunoSEQ multiplex PCR assay. The source is immuneACCESS, and TCRdb retained only in-frame sequences with V and J called. Part of the clones is not carried over; for the studies checked, unresolved V genes explain less than half of this, and the remainder is unexplained. The sample table records 82,000 or so clones; more than 85% of these occur just once. The ten top clones hold approximately 1.2% of the sample. The input for sequencing was CD4+ or CD8+ T cells sorted from blood, taken in a trial of the OX40 agonist ivuxolimab. The receptor source for this set is an adult with an advanced solid tumor such as melanoma, head and neck, liver or kidney cancer.

The V and J genes are TRBV11-1 and TRBJ2-5; D call uncertain. Germline CDR1 SGHAT, CDR2 FQDESV (reference sequence). V lost 1 base, J lost 4 bases, and 7 bases lay in between. This CDR3 contains 13 residues. The CDR3 region has the DNA TGTGCCAGCAGCTTAGACCTTAGAGAGACCCAGTACTTC. It codes for CASSLDLRETQYF.

V is TRBV15 and J is TRBJ1-1, with D perhaps TRBD1 (6 bases). The V gene lost 9 bases and the J gene lost 0 bases, with 11 bases spanning the gap. The CDR3 sequence is 13 residues long. Germline V gene data show CDR1 as LNHNV and CDR2 as YYDKDF (reference sequence). The CDR3 nucleotides read TGTGCCACTAGGGGGAACATGAACACTGAAGCTTTCTTT. Protein product: CATRGNMNTEAFF.

This clone was counted between two and nine times. The chain is built from TRBV6-4 and TRBJ2-3; 8 bases line up with TRBD2. This CDR3 contains 15 residues. The junction had 5 bases not matched to a gene; V was cut back by 2 bases and J by 4 bases. CDR1 MRHNA and CDR2 SNTAGT come from the germline V gene. CDR3 region: CASSDRGGSSDTQYF. CDR3 DNA sequence: TGTGCCAGCAGTGACCGGGGGGGGAGTTCAGATACGCAGTATTTT.

CDR3 nucleotides: TGTGCCAGCAGCCCCTATGTTGCGACTAGCGGGAGCGGGGATGAGCAGTTCTTC. It encodes CASSPYVATSGSGDEQFF. This chain connects TRBV4-2 to TRBJ2-1; 12 nucleotides line up with TRBD2. Germline lookup yields CDR1 LGHNA and CDR2 YNFKEQ. CDR3 length: 18 amino acids. Trimming at V came to 4 bases and at J to 8 bases, leaving 15 bases not matched to a gene.

This clone was counted a single time. The J gene is TRBJ2-3, the V gene TRBV4-1, with 7 nucleotides matching TRBD2. J lost 0 bases, V lost 1 base, and 4 bases had no gene match. The CDR3 totals 16 residues. CDR1 is MGHRA, CDR2 YSYEKL, per germline. The CDR3 coding sequence is TGCGCCAGCAGCCAAGCAGAGCGGGGCAGCACAGATACGCAGTATTTT. It codes for CASSQAERGSTDTQYF.

The chain combines TRBV19 with TRBJ2-1; 10 bases are a match to TRBD2. Germline V lookup: CDR1 LNHDA, CDR2 SQIVND (reference sequence). This CDR3 is 16 amino acids long. V dropped 0 bases and J dropped 8; count of bases not matched to a gene: 7. CDR3 loop: CASSIEGLAGADEQFF. The CDR3 bases are TGTGCCAGTAGTATAGAGGGTCTAGCGGGAGCCGATGAGCAGTTCTTC.

The chain combines TRBV10-3 with TRBJ1-3; D is ambiguous. V lost 6 bases and J lost 0, with 12 bases in between. CDR3 length: 15 residues. From germline, CDR1 is ENHRY and CDR2 SYGVKD. The chain's CDR3 is CAIRTSLSSGNTIYF. In DNA form, the CDR3 reads TGTGCCATCAGGACCTCGTTGAGCTCTGGAAACACCATATATTTT.

This chain uses TRBV4-3 with TRBJ2-2; D unclear. This CDR3 is 15 amino acids long. Between the trimmed V and J ends, which lost 0 bases and 1 base, there was a span of 6 bases. Germline CDR1 LGHNA, CDR2 YSLEER. The CDR3 nucleotides read TGCGCCAGCAGCCAAGAGTCCGTGAACACCGGGGAGCTGTTTTTT. Translating gives CASSQESVNTGELFF.

The CDR3 sequence: CASRIQGADTEAFF. The DNA for the CDR3 is TGTGCCAGCAGGATTCAGGGGGCGGATACTGAAGCTTTCTTT. The chain carries TRBV6-4 and TRBJ1-1; 8 nucleotides agree with TRBD1. Trimming removed 6 bases from V and 5 bases from J; junction bases left unmatched: 8. The CDR3 totals 14 residues. Germline V gives CDR1 MRHNA, CDR2 SNTAGT.

The rearrangement links TRBV9 to TRBJ2-7, with 8 bases aligning to TRBD1. The CDR3 extends over 15 amino acids. V lost 2 bases and J lost 3; bases outside the gene matches: 7. Germline CDR1 reads SGDLS; CDR2 reads YYNGEE. CDR3 residues: CASSVGQGAGYEQYF. The CDR3 nucleotides read TGTGCCAGCAGCGTTGGGCAGGGGGCGGGCTACGAGCAGTACTTC.

J is TRBJ2-3 and V is TRBV6-1; D gene uncertain. CDR3 length: 11 amino acids. From germline, CDR1 is MNHNS and CDR2 SASEGT. Between the trimmed V and J ends, which lost 7 bases and 7 bases, there was a span of 9 bases. The DNA for the CDR3 is TGTGCCAGCAACGTGCTCAATACGCAGTATTTT. Translation: CASNVLNTQYF.

The chain recombines TRBV15 with TRBJ1-2, with a possible D match to TRBD1 (5 bases). Per the germline V gene, CDR1 is LNHNV and CDR2 is YYDKDF (reference sequence). This CDR3 has 15 amino acids. V shed 3 bases and J shed 6 bases, with 17 bases lying between them. The CDR3 protein is CATSRLYAGAHGYTF. The DNA of the CDR3 is TGTGCCACCAGCAGGCTCTACGCCGGGGCTCATGGCTACACCTTC.

The chain carries TRBV7-2 and TRBJ2-4; D gene uncertain. This CDR3 spans 14 amino acids. V lost 4 bases and J 5 bases, leaving 12 bases between the germline ends. The germline CDR1 and CDR2 sequences are SGHTA and FQGNSA. CDR3 in DNA: TGTGCCAGCAGCTCAACTGGGTCTCAAAACATTCAGTACTTC. Amino acid sequence: CASSSTGSQNIQYF.

This clone was recorded once. This chain links TRBV2 with TRBJ2-1, with TRBD2 matching 7 bases. The V and J ends lost 6 bases and 6 bases, in that order; junction bases with no gene match: 5. This CDR3 comprises 13 residues. The V gene's germline CDR1 is SNHLY and CDR2 FYNNEI. The CDR3, as DNA: TGTGCCAGCAGGTTACTAGCGTCCAATGAGCAGTTCTTC. Residues: CASRLLASNEQFF.